Listed below are T cell receptor beta chains from one sample, sequenced in a study of blood T cell repertoires in COVID-19. Clones were read by immunoSEQ multiplex PCR, and TCRdb kept only the in-frame ones, dropping some. Among 200,000 to 300,000 clones listed, over 75% were seen once. The sequenced material came from peripheral blood. Every receptor here comes from a woman aged 25 to 39 with acute or convalescent COVID-19. Each CDR3 is given with its conserved first and last residue. A D gene is named only where the DNA matches it firmly. Size is stated for part of the rows, as once, few or many counts, or as a class when the clone is expanded.

CDR3 protein: CAISEAVRETQYF
CDR3 DNA: TGTGCCATCAGTGAGGCGGTACGGGAGACCCAGTACTTC
V gene: TRBV10-3
J gene: TRBJ2-5
clone size: -
CDR3 length: 13
D gene: -

CDR3 protein: CASSARSDTQYF
CDR3 DNA: TGTGCCAGTAGTGCCAGGTCAGATACGCAGTATTTT
V gene: TRBV19
J gene: TRBJ2-3
clone size: once
CDR3 length: 12
D gene: -

CDR3 protein: CASSSAVDLHEQYF
CDR3 DNA: TGTGCCAGCAGCAGCGCAGTTGATCTACACGAGCAGTACTTC
V gene: TRBV5-4
J gene: TRBJ2-7
clone size: -
CDR3 length: 14
D gene: -

CDR3 protein: CASSLASHSTDTQYF
CDR3 DNA: TGTGCCAGCAGCTTAGCAAGCCACAGTACAGATACGCAGTATTTT
V gene: TRBV7-2
J gene: TRBJ2-3
clone size: -
CDR3 length: 15
D gene: -

CDR3 protein: CAWSVMSVGNTIYF
CDR3 DNA: TGTGCCTGGAGTGTAATGTCAGTTGGAAACACCATATATTTT
V gene: TRBV30
J gene: TRBJ1-3
clone size: once
CDR3 length: 14
D gene: -

CDR3 protein: CAISDGGQPQHF
CDR3 DNA: TGTGCCATCAGCGACGGAGGTCAGCCCCAGCATTTT
V gene: TRBV10-3
J gene: TRBJ1-5
clone size: -
CDR3 length: 12
D gene: -

CDR3 protein: CASSPGVFGANVLTF
CDR3 DNA: TGTGCCAGCAGCCCAGGGGTCTTTGGGGCCAACGTCCTGACTTTC
V gene: TRBV11-2
J gene: TRBJ2-6
clone size: -
CDR3 length: 15
D gene: -

CDR3 protein: CASSQEAGGLSYNEQFF
CDR3 DNA: TGTGCCAGCAGCCAAGAAGCGGGAGGCCTCTCCTACAATGAGCAGTTCTTC
V gene: TRBV3-1/TRBV3-2
J gene: TRBJ2-1
clone size: once
CDR3 length: 17
D gene: TRBD2

CDR3 protein: CASSVTPRNIQYF
CDR3 DNA: TGTGCCAGCAGCGTAACGCCCAGGAACATTCAGTACTTC
V gene: TRBV9
J gene: TRBJ2-4
clone size: once
CDR3 length: 13
D gene: -

CDR3 protein: CASSLRGNRGSRGYTF
CDR3 DNA: TGTGCCAGCAGTTTAAGGGGTAACAGGGGGTCTCGTGGCTACACCTTC
V gene: TRBV27
J gene: TRBJ1-2
clone size: -
CDR3 length: 16
D gene: TRBD1

CDR3 protein: CASSQLATSSYEQYF
CDR3 DNA: TGTGCCAGCAGCCAGTTAGCGACTAGCAGCTACGAGCAGTACTTC
V gene: TRBV5-5
J gene: TRBJ2-7
clone size: -
CDR3 length: 15
D gene: TRBD2

CDR3 protein: CASSHNRRAYEQYF
CDR3 DNA: TGTGCCAGCTCACACAATCGCCGGGCCTACGAGCAGTACTTC
V gene: TRBV18
J gene: TRBJ2-7
clone size: -
CDR3 length: 14
D gene: -

CDR3 protein: CASSLRGSVQPQHF
CDR3 DNA: TGTGCCAGCAGTTTAAGAGGGTCGGTACAGCCCCAGCATTTT
V gene: TRBV28
J gene: TRBJ1-5
clone size: -
CDR3 length: 14
D gene: -

CDR3 protein: CASSLGDRLAGTDTQYF
CDR3 DNA: TGCGCCAGCAGCTTGGGGGACCGACTAGCGGGCACAGATACGCAGTATTTT
V gene: TRBV5-1
J gene: TRBJ2-3
clone size: once
CDR3 length: 17
D gene: TRBD2

CDR3 protein: CASSQDSSSGSQETQYF
CDR3 DNA: TGCGCCAGCAGCCAAGATTCATCTAGCGGGTCCCAAGAGACCCAGTACTTC
V gene: TRBV4-3
J gene: TRBJ2-5
clone size: -
CDR3 length: 17
D gene: TRBD2

CDR3 protein: CASSVAGQNTEAFF
CDR3 DNA: TGTGCCAGCAGCGTAGCAGGACAGAACACTGAAGCTTTCTTT
V gene: TRBV9
J gene: TRBJ1-1
clone size: -
CDR3 length: 14
D gene: -

CDR3 protein: CASRPQGAGTGELFF
CDR3 DNA: TGTGCCAGCAGACCACAGGGGGCCGGCACCGGGGAGCTGTTTTTT
V gene: TRBV7-9
J gene: TRBJ2-2
clone size: -
CDR3 length: 15
D gene: TRBD1

CDR3 protein: CASSYVGSGQPQHF
CDR3 DNA: TGTGCCAGCAGTTACGTAGGTTCGGGTCAGCCCCAGCATTTT
V gene: TRBV6-5
J gene: TRBJ1-5
clone size: -
CDR3 length: 14
D gene: -

CDR3 protein: CSASWQGGQPQHF
CDR3 DNA: TGCAGTGCTAGTTGGCAGGGTGGTCAGCCCCAGCATTTT
V gene: TRBV20-1
J gene: TRBJ1-5
clone size: -
CDR3 length: 13
D gene: -

CDR3 protein: CASSVGRGGWSSEQYF
CDR3 DNA: TGTGCCAGCAGCGTAGGTCGTGGGGGGTGGTCTAGTGAGCAGTACTTC
V gene: TRBV9
J gene: TRBJ2-7
clone size: -
CDR3 length: 16
D gene: -

CDR3 protein: CASAQAPYEQYF
CDR3 DNA: TGTGCCAGCGCTCAAGCGCCCTACGAGCAGTACTTC
V gene: TRBV6-5
J gene: TRBJ2-7
clone size: -
CDR3 length: 12
D gene: -

CDR3 protein: CASSYSAPDYKQFF
CDR3 DNA: TGTGCCAGCAGTTACTCTGCCCCGGACTACAAGCAGTTCTTC
V gene: TRBV6-2/TRBV6-3
J gene: TRBJ2-1
clone size: once
CDR3 length: 14
D gene: -

CDR3 protein: CATSRGSGEQYF
CDR3 DNA: TGTGCCACCAGCAGAGGGTCGGGCGAGCAGTACTTC
V gene: TRBV15
J gene: TRBJ2-7
clone size: -
CDR3 length: 12
D gene: -

CDR3 protein: CASSGGQNYGYTF
CDR3 DNA: TGTGCCAGCAGTGGCGGGCAGAACTATGGCTACACCTTC
V gene: TRBV12-3/TRBV12-4
J gene: TRBJ1-2
clone size: -
CDR3 length: 13
D gene: -

CDR3 protein: CASVDRGYGYTF
CDR3 DNA: TGTGCCAGCGTAGACAGGGGCTATGGCTACACCTTC
V gene: TRBV2
J gene: TRBJ1-2
clone size: -
CDR3 length: 12
D gene: TRBD1

CDR3 protein: CASSRTSGYEQYF
CDR3 DNA: TGTGCCAGCAGCCGGACTAGCGGCTACGAGCAGTACTTC
V gene: TRBV5-4
J gene: TRBJ2-7
clone size: -
CDR3 length: 13
D gene: TRBD2

CDR3 protein: CASSQGGYGYTF
CDR3 DNA: TGTGCCAGCAGCCAAGGCGGCTATGGCTACACCTTC
V gene: TRBV3-1/TRBV3-2
J gene: TRBJ1-2
clone size: -
CDR3 length: 12
D gene: -

CDR3 protein: CARSLFSTVYEQYF
CDR3 DNA: TGTGCCAGAAGCTTATTTTCGACAGTATACGAGCAGTACTTC
V gene: TRBV7-5
J gene: TRBJ2-7
clone size: -
CDR3 length: 14
D gene: -

CDR3 protein: CASSQDRYYEQYF
CDR3 DNA: TGTGCCAGCAGCCAAGATCGGTACTACGAGCAGTACTTC
V gene: TRBV4-2
J gene: TRBJ2-7
clone size: -
CDR3 length: 13
D gene: -

CDR3 protein: CASRRGGYGYTF
CDR3 DNA: TGTGCCAGTCGACGGGGAGGCTATGGCTACACCTTC
V gene: TRBV6-5
J gene: TRBJ1-2
clone size: once
CDR3 length: 12
D gene: -

CDR3 protein: CASSQGVGGQETQYF
CDR3 DNA: TGCGCCAGCAGCCAAGGTGTGGGGGGCCAAGAGACCCAGTACTTC
V gene: TRBV4-3
J gene: TRBJ2-5
clone size: -
CDR3 length: 15
D gene: -

CDR3 protein: CASSPVAGIHNEQFF
CDR3 DNA: TGTGCCAGCAGCCCCGTTGCGGGCATCCACAATGAGCAGTTCTTC
V gene: TRBV6-5
J gene: TRBJ2-1
clone size: -
CDR3 length: 15
D gene: -

CDR3 protein: CASTRGHEGGPYEQYF
CDR3 DNA: TGTGCCAGCACCCGCGGCCATGAGGGAGGGCCGTACGAGCAGTACTTC
V gene: TRBV9
J gene: TRBJ2-7
clone size: -
CDR3 length: 16
D gene: TRBD2

CDR3 protein: CASSLEGQRGYEQYF
CDR3 DNA: TGCGCCAGCAGCTTGGAGGGTCAACGGGGATACGAGCAGTACTTC
V gene: TRBV5-1
J gene: TRBJ2-7
clone size: -
CDR3 length: 15
D gene: -

CDR3 protein: CASSYSRMRTGEQYF
CDR3 DNA: TGTGCCAGCAGTTACTCGAGGATGCGTACGGGCGAGCAGTACTTC
V gene: TRBV6-5
J gene: TRBJ2-7
clone size: -
CDR3 length: 15
D gene: -

CDR3 protein: CAWSPGLGLVYGEQYF
CDR3 DNA: TGTGCCTGGAGTCCAGGCCTGGGACTAGTTTATGGGGAGCAGTACTTC
V gene: TRBV30
J gene: TRBJ2-7
clone size: -
CDR3 length: 16
D gene: TRBD2

CDR3 protein: CASSNRDFLGNTEAFF
CDR3 DNA: TGTGCCAGCAGCAACCGGGACTTCCTCGGGAACACTGAAGCTTTCTTT
V gene: TRBV14
J gene: TRBJ1-1
clone size: -
CDR3 length: 16
D gene: -

CDR3 protein: CASSWGLAASYEQYF
CDR3 DNA: TGTGCCAGCAGCTGGGGACTAGCGGCTTCCTACGAGCAGTACTTC
V gene: TRBV5-6
J gene: TRBJ2-7
clone size: few
CDR3 length: 15
D gene: TRBD2

CDR3 protein: CASTLGTYNEQFF
CDR3 DNA: TGTGCCAGCACCCTGGGCACCTACAATGAGCAGTTCTTC
V gene: TRBV11-3
J gene: TRBJ2-1
clone size: -
CDR3 length: 13
D gene: -

CDR3 protein: CASSVEAGTEAFF
CDR3 DNA: TGTGCCAGCAGCGTAGAGGCAGGCACTGAAGCTTTCTTT
V gene: TRBV9
J gene: TRBJ1-1
clone size: -
CDR3 length: 13
D gene: -

CDR3 protein: CASSQQGAGELFF
CDR3 DNA: TGTGCCAGTAGTCAACAGGGGGCCGGGGAGCTGTTTTTT
V gene: TRBV19
J gene: TRBJ2-2
clone size: -
CDR3 length: 13
D gene: TRBD1

CDR3 protein: CASSPNPGQGNQPQHF
CDR3 DNA: TGTGCCAGCAGTCCCAACCCGGGACAGGGGAATCAGCCCCAGCATTTT
V gene: TRBV6-2/TRBV6-3
J gene: TRBJ1-5
clone size: -
CDR3 length: 16
D gene: TRBD1

CDR3 protein: CASSPTNNHYEQYF
CDR3 DNA: TGTGCCAGCAGTCCCACGAACAATCACTACGAGCAGTACTTC
V gene: TRBV27
J gene: TRBJ2-7
clone size: -
CDR3 length: 14
D gene: -

CDR3 protein: CASSPASGGSTDTQYF
CDR3 DNA: TGTGCCAGCAGCCCCGCTAGCGGGGGTAGCACAGATACGCAGTATTTT
V gene: TRBV9
J gene: TRBJ2-3
clone size: -
CDR3 length: 16
D gene: TRBD2

CDR3 protein: CASSEGQGSQPQHF
CDR3 DNA: TGTGCCAGCAGTGAAGGACAGGGGTCCCAGCCCCAGCATTTT
V gene: TRBV2
J gene: TRBJ1-5
clone size: once
CDR3 length: 14
D gene: TRBD1

CDR3 protein: CASSRLVYNEQFF
CDR3 DNA: TGTGCCAGTAGTAGATTAGTTTACAATGAGCAGTTCTTC
V gene: TRBV19
J gene: TRBJ2-1
clone size: few
CDR3 length: 13
D gene: -

CDR3 protein: CASSQGTTMLAQYF
CDR3 DNA: TGTGCCAGCAGCCAGGGGACTACCATGCTGGCCCAGTACTTC
V gene: TRBV27
J gene: TRBJ2-5
clone size: -
CDR3 length: 14
D gene: -

CDR3 protein: CATSGTSGSLPQETQYF
CDR3 DNA: TGCGCCACCTCCGGGACTAGCGGGAGCCTACCACAAGAGACCCAGTACTTC
V gene: TRBV23-1
J gene: TRBJ2-5
clone size: once
CDR3 length: 17
D gene: TRBD2

CDR3 protein: CASIGQGGQPQHF
CDR3 DNA: TGTGCCAGTATAGGACAGGGCGGTCAGCCCCAGCATTTT
V gene: TRBV19
J gene: TRBJ1-5
clone size: -
CDR3 length: 13
D gene: TRBD1

CDR3 protein: CASSMSSGRASAEQFF
CDR3 DNA: TGTGCCAGTAGTATGTCTAGCGGGAGGGCATCGGCTGAGCAGTTCTTC
V gene: TRBV19
J gene: TRBJ2-1
clone size: -
CDR3 length: 16
D gene: TRBD2

CDR3 protein: CASSLAPGENEQYF
CDR3 DNA: TGTGCCAGCAGCTTAGCGCCAGGGGAGAACGAGCAGTACTTC
V gene: TRBV7-2
J gene: TRBJ2-7
clone size: -
CDR3 length: 14
D gene: -

CDR3 protein: CASSIPLAGLTDTQYF
CDR3 DNA: TGTGCCAGTAGTATACCCCTAGCGGGTCTCACAGATACGCAGTATTTT
V gene: TRBV19
J gene: TRBJ2-3
clone size: once
CDR3 length: 16
D gene: TRBD2

CDR3 protein: CASSRLAWEQFF
CDR3 DNA: TGTGCCAGCAGCCGACTAGCTTGGGAGCAGTTCTTC
V gene: TRBV12-3/TRBV12-4
J gene: TRBJ2-1
clone size: -
CDR3 length: 12
D gene: TRBD2

CDR3 protein: CASSVDLGRGRYEQYF
CDR3 DNA: TGTGCCAGCAGCGTAGACCTCGGCAGGGGGAGATACGAGCAGTACTTC
V gene: TRBV9
J gene: TRBJ2-7
clone size: -
CDR3 length: 16
D gene: TRBD1

CDR3 protein: CATSAPGQGTYEQYF
CDR3 DNA: TGTGCCACCAGTGCCCCAGGACAGGGAACCTACGAGCAGTACTTC
V gene: TRBV24-1
J gene: TRBJ2-7
clone size: -
CDR3 length: 15
D gene: TRBD1

CDR3 protein: CASSPGGQGYQPQHF
CDR3 DNA: TGTGCCAGCAGCCCCGGGGGACAGGGATATCAGCCCCAGCATTTT
V gene: TRBV7-8
J gene: TRBJ1-5
clone size: -
CDR3 length: 15
D gene: TRBD1

CDR3 protein: CASTAPTSWNEQFF
CDR3 DNA: TGTGCCAGCACCGCACCTACTAGTTGGAATGAGCAGTTCTTC
V gene: TRBV9
J gene: TRBJ2-1
clone size: -
CDR3 length: 14
D gene: -

CDR3 protein: CATHHSEAFF
CDR3 DNA: TGTGCCACCCACCACTCTGAAGCTTTCTTT
V gene: TRBV6-6
J gene: TRBJ1-1
clone size: -
CDR3 length: 10
D gene: -